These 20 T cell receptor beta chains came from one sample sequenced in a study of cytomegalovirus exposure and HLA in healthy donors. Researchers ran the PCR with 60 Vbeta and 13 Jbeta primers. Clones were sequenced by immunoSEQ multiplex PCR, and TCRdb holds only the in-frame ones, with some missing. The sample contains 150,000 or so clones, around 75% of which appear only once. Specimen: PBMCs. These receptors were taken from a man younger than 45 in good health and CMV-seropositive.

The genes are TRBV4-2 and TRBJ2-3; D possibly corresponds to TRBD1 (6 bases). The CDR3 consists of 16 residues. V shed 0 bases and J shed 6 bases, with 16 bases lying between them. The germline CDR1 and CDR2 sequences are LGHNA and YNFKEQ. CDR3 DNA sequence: TGTGCCAGCAGCCAAGACCCGAGCCTAAGGGGGGATACGCAGTATTTT. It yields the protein CASSQDPSLRGDTQYF.

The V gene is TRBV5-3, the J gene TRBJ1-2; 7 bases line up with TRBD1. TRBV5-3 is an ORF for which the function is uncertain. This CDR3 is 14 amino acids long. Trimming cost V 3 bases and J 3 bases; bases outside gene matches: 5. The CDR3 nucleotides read TGTGCCAGAAGCTGGCCGACAGGGTACTATGGCTACACCTTC. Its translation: CARSWPTGYYGYTF.

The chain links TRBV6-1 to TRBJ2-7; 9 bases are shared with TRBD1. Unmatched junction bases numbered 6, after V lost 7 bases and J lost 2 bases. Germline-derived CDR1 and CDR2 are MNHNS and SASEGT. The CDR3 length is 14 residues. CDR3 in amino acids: CASTRGTGTYEQYF. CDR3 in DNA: TGTGCCAGCACCAGGGGGACAGGGACCTACGAGCAGTACTTC.

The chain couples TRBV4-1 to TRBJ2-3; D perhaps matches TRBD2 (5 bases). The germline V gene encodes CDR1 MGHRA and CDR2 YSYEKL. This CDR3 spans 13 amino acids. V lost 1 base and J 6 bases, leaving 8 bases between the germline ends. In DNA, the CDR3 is TGCGCCAGCAGCCAAGGGCGGGTGGATACGCAGTATTTT. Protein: CASSQGRVDTQYF.

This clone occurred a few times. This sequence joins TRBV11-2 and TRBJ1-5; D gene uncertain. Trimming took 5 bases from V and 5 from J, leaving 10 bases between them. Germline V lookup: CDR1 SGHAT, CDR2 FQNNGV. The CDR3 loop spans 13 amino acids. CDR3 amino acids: CASSPKRDQPQHF. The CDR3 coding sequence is TGTGCCAGCAGCCCTAAGAGGGATCAGCCCCAGCATTTT.

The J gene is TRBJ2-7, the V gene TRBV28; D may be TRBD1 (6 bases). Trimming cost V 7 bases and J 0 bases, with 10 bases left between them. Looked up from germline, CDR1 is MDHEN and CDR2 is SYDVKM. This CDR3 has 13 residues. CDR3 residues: CASTGDNSYEQYF. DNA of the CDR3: TGTGCCAGCACAGGGGACAACTCCTACGAGCAGTACTTC.

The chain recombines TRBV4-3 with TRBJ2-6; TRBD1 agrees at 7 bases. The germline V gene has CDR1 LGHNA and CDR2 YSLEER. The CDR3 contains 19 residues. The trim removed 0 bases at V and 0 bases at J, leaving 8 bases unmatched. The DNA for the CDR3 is TGCGCCAGCAGCCAAGATTTAGGGACAGCCCGCTCTGGGGCCAACGTCCTGACTTTC. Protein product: CASSQDLGTARSGANVLTF.

The CDR3 loop is CAIPVGVQETQYF. The CDR3 DNA is TGTGCTATCCCAGTGGGAGTGCAAGAGACCCAGTACTTC. The J gene is TRBJ2-5, the V gene TRBV2; D might be TRBD2 (5 bases). The CDR3 extends over 13 amino acids. Germline-derived CDR1 and CDR2 are SNHLY and FYNNEI. Drawing the rest from reference TRBV2 and TRBJ2-5, the complete variable domain is EPEVTQTPSHQVTQMGQEVILRCVPISNHLYFYWYRQILGQKVEFLVSFYNNEISEKSEIFDDQFSVERPDGSNFTLKIRSTKLEDSAMYFCAIPVGVQETQYFGPGTRLLVL.

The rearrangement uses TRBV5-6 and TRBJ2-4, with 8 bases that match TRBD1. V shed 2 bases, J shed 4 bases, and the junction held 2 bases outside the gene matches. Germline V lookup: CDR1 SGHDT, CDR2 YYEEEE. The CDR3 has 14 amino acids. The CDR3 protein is CASSFDRGKNIQYF. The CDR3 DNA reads TGTGCCAGCAGCTTTGACAGGGGAAAAAACATTCAGTACTTC. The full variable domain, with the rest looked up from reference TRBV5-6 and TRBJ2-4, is DAGVTQSPTHLIKTRGQQVTLRCSPKSGHDTVSWYQQALGQGPQFIFQYYEEEERQRGNFPDRFSGHQFPNYSSELNVNALLLGDSALYLCASSFDRGKNIQYFGAGTRLSVL.

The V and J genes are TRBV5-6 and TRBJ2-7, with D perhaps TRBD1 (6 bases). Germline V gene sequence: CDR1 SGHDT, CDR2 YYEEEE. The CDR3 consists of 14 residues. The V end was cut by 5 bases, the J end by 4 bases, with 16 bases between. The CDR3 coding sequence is TGTGCCAGCAGACCTCCGGGACAAAGATACGAGCAGTACTTC. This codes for CASRPPGQRYEQYF.

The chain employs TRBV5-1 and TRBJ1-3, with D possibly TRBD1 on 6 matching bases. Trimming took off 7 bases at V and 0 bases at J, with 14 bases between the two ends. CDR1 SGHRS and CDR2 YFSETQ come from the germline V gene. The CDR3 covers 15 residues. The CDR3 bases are TGCGCCAGCGGATCGGGGGGGCGCTCTGGAAACACCATATATTTT. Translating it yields CASGSGGRSGNTIYF.

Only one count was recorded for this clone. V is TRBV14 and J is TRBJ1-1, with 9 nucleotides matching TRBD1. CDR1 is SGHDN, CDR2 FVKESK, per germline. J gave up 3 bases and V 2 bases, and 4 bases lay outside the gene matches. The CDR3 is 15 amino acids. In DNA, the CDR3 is TGTGCCAGCAGCCAACTTGACAGGGGGGACACTGAAGCTTTCTTT. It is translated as CASSQLDRGDTEAFF.

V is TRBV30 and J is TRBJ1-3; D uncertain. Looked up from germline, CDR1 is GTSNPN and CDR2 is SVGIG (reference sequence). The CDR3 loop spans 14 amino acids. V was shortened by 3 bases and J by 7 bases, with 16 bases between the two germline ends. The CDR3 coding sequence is TGTGCCTGGAGCATTGGAACCGGAGGTAACACCATATATTTT. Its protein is CAWSIGTGGNTIYF.

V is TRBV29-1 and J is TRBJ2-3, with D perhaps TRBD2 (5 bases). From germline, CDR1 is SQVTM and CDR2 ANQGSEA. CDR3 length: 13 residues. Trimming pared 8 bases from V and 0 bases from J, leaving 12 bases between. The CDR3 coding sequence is TGCAGCTCGGCGGGCTTCAGCACAGATACGCAGTATTTT. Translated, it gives CSSAGFSTDTQYF.

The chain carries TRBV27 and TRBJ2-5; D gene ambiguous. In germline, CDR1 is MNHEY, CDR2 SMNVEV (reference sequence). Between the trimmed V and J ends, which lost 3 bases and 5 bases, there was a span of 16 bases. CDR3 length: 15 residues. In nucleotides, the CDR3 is TGTGCCAGCAGTTTCGCAGGCTCGTCTCAGGAGACCCAGTACTTC. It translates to CASSFAGSSQETQYF.

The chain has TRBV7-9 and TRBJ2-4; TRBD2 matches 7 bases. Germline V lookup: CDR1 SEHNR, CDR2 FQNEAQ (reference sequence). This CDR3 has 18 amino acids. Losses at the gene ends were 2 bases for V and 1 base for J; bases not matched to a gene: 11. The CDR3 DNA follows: TGTGCCAGCAGCTTATCGGAAAGGGGAGGGATGGCCAAAAACATTCAGTACTTC. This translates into CASSLSERGGMAKNIQYF.

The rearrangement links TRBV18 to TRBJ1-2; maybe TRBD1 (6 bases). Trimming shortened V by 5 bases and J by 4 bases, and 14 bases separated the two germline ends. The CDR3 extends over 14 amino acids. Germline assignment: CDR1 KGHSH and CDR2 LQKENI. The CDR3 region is CASSSNRDGYGYTF. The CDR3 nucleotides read TGTGCCAGCTCATCAAACAGGGATGGCTATGGCTACACCTTC.

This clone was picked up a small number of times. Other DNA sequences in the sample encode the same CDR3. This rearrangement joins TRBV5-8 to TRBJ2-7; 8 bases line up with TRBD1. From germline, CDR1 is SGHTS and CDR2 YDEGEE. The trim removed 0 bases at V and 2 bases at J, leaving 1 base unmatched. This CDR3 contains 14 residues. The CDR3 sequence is CASSLGQGPYEQYF. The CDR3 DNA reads TGTGCCAGCAGCTTGGGACAGGGGCCCTACGAGCAGTACTTC.

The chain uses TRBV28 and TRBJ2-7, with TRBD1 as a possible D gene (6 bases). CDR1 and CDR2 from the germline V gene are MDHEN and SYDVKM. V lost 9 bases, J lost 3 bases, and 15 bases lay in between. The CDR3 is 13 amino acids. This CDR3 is CASSFGQIYEQYF. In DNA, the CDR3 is TGTGCCAGTTCTTTCGGACAGATCTACGAGCAGTACTTC.

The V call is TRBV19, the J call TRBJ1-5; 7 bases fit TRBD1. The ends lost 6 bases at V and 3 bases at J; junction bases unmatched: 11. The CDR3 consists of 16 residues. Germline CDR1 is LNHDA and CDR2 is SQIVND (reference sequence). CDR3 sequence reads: CASRYGAGGSNQPQHF. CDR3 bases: TGTGCCAGTAGATATGGGGCAGGGGGTTCCAATCAGCCCCAGCATTTT.